One and the same sample provided the 9 T cell receptor beta chains below, sequenced in a study of blood T cell repertoires in COVID-19. Measured with immunoSEQ multiplex PCR; TCRdb has only the in-frame clones, and not every one. The data hold 200,000 to 250,000 clones, with around four fifths observed a single time. What was sequenced was PBMCs or T cells enriched from blood (not recorded which). These receptors all stem from a middle-aged man who had recovered from COVID-19.

The CDR3 DNA follows: TGCGCCAGCAGCGGCGGGGGGGCCGGGAGTGAAAAACTGTTTTTT. As protein: CASSGGGAGSEKLFF. J is TRBJ1-4 and V is TRBV5-1, with D perhaps matching TRBD1 (6 bases). The CDR3 contains 15 residues. Germline values: CDR1 SGHRS, CDR2 YFSETQ. V was pared by 4 bases and J by 7 bases, with 17 bases between.

The chain carries TRBV5-5 and TRBJ2-2; tentatively, D is TRBD2 (5 bases). The V gene's germline CDR1 is SGHKS and CDR2 YYEKEE (reference sequence). The V and J ends lost 3 bases and 3 bases respectively, with 9 bases between them. The CDR3 is made up of 14 amino acids. In DNA form, the CDR3 reads TGTGCCAGCAGCTCGGACTTATACACCGGGGAGCTGTTTTTT. Translation: CASSSDLYTGELFF. The whole variable domain, filled in from reference TRBV5-5 and TRBJ2-2, reads DAGVTQSPTHLIKTRGQQVTLRCSPISGHKSVSWYQQVLGQGPQFIFQYYEKEERGRGNFPDRFSARQFPNYSSELNVNALLLGDSALYLCASSSDLYTGELFFGEGSRLTVL.

The V gene is TRBV11-2, the J gene TRBJ1-3; the D gene is possibly TRBD1 (6 bases). The V and J ends lost 5 bases and 2 bases respectively, with 13 bases between them. Germline CDR1 is SGHAT and CDR2 is FQNNGV. This CDR3 comprises 15 residues. The CDR3 DNA reads as TGTGCCAGCAGCCCGGGGCCAGGGGCTGGAAACACCATATATTTT. It encodes CASSPGPGAGNTIYF.

V usage is TRBV28 and J usage is TRBJ2-1; 11 bases fit TRBD2. Germline assignment: CDR1 MDHEN and CDR2 SYDVKM. Trimming removed 6 bases from V and 15 bases from J; junction bases left unmatched: 13. The length of the CDR3 is 14 residues. The CDR3 region is CASSLTSGISGAFF. The CDR3 DNA sequence: TGTGCCAGCAGCCTGACTAGCGGGATAAGCGGAGCGTTCTTC. The variable domain in full, with the rest retrieved from reference TRBV28 and TRBJ2-1, is DVKVTQSSRYLVKRTGEKVFLECVQDMDHENMFWYRQDPGLGLRLIYFSYDVKMKEKGDIPEGYSVSREKKERFSLILESASTNQTSMYLCASSLTSGISGAFFGPGTRLTVL.

The chain links TRBV2 to TRBJ2-5; D uncertain. This CDR3 contains 13 residues. The V end lost 3 bases, the J end lost 5 bases, and 10 bases lay between the germline ends. The germline CDR1 and CDR2 sequences are SNHLY and FYNNEI. CDR3 sequence reads: CASSDWAKETQYF. The CDR3 DNA follows: TGTGCCAGCAGTGATTGGGCGAAGGAGACCCAGTACTTC.

The chain links TRBV12-5 to TRBJ1-3, with TRBD1 identical over 8 bases. The V gene's germline CDR1 is LGHNT and CDR2 FRNRAP. The CDR3 is 17 residues long. V lost 5 bases, J lost 0 bases, and 9 bases stayed unmatched. In DNA form, the CDR3 reads TGTGCTAGTGGTCCGACAGGGGCTCAAAGCTCTGGAAACACCATATATTTT. As protein: CASGPTGAQSSGNTIYF.

This CDR3 reads CAISESYGPYEQYF. In DNA, the CDR3 is TGTGCCATCAGTGAGTCGTACGGTCCCTACGAGCAGTACTTC. This chain uses TRBV10-3 with TRBJ2-7; no reliable D call. The germline V gene has CDR1 ENHRY and CDR2 SYGVKD. This CDR3 comprises 14 residues. The V end was cut by 0 bases, the J end by 2 bases, with 8 bases between.

The V call is TRBV15, the J call TRBJ2-2; D is uncertain. Germline CDR1 LNHNV, CDR2 YYDKDF (reference sequence). Trimming removed 0 bases at V and 4 bases at J, with 9 bases between. The CDR3 contains 15 residues. The CDR3 sequence is CATSRDLAATGELFF. DNA for the CDR3: TGTGCCACCAGCAGAGATCTGGCGGCCACCGGGGAGCTGTTTTTT.

This chain uses TRBV3-1 (or the pseudogene TRBV3-2) with TRBJ1-1; unclear D gene. Between the trimmed V and J ends, which lost 0 bases and 5 bases, there was a span of 10 bases. Germline V gene sequence: CDR1 LGHDT, CDR2 YNNKEL (reference sequence). This CDR3 has 14 amino acids. CDR3 nucleotide sequence: TGTGCCAGCAGCCAAGATGACGGGAGGACTGAAGCTTTCTTT. Translated, it gives CASSQDDGRTEAFF.